These 19 T cell receptor beta chains came from one sample sequenced in a study of CD8+CD57+ T cells in acquired aplastic anemia. CDR3 and TCR beta VDJ profiling relied on genomic DNA as the template. One entry per CDR3 protein results from TCRdb running MiXCR on the reads. Of roughly 300,000 distinct CDR3 sequences in the sample, around 60% were seen once. The sequencing input was sorted CD4+, CD8+, or CD8+CD57+ T cells (not recorded which) from PBMCs. Every receptor here comes from a human donor with severe aplastic anemia or a healthy control (not recorded which).

The chain is built from TRBV2 and TRBJ2-7, with 7 bases aligning to TRBD2. CDR3 length: 13 amino acids. Germline V lookup: CDR1 SNHLY, CDR2 FYNNEI. V shed 6 bases and J 7 bases; nucleotides not matched to a gene: 9. The CDR3 loop is CASSYGGLTEQYF. The DNA of the CDR3 is TGTGCCAGCAGCTACGGGGGGTTGACTGAGCAGTACTTC.

The DNA for the CDR3 is TGCGCCAGCAGGGAGGGACAGCAAAACTATGGCTACACCTTC. Protein product: CASREGQQNYGYTF. The V call is TRBV5-1, the J call TRBJ1-2, with 7 bases identical to TRBD1. Losses at the gene ends were 5 bases for V and 2 bases for J; bases not matched to a gene: 6. The CDR3 runs 14 residues. Germline assignment: CDR1 SGHRS and CDR2 YFSETQ.

The gene calls are TRBV19 and TRBJ2-5; D unclear. The V end lost 10 bases, the J end lost 4 bases, and 25 bases lay between the germline ends. The germline gives CDR1 LNHDA, CDR2 SQIVND (reference sequence). CDR3 length: 16 residues. The CDR3 region is CAIHSGLLATGETQYF. As DNA, the CDR3 is TGTGCCATCCATTCCGGGCTCCTCGCCACGGGAGAGACCCAGTACTTC.

This clonotype was counted many times. CDR3 nucleotide sequence: TGTGCCAGCAGCGTCTCCAGCCACACCGCAGCTGAGCAGTACTTC. It encodes CASSVSSHTAAEQYF. The chain has TRBV9 and TRBJ2-7, with D uncertain. This CDR3 is 15 amino acids long. V dropped 2 bases and J dropped 7 bases, with 19 bases sitting between them. CDR1 and CDR2 from the germline V gene are SGDLS and YYNGEE.

This clonotype was found a few times. The genes are TRBV28 and TRBJ1-2, with a weak D call TRBD1 (6 bases). The CDR3 extends over 15 amino acids. The germline gives CDR1 MDHEN, CDR2 SYDVKM. Trimming pared 5 bases from V and 8 bases from J, leaving 21 bases between. CDR3 sequence: CASSQFPGASSGYTF. In nucleotides, the CDR3 is TGTGCCAGCAGTCAATTCCCGGGGGCCTCATCGGGCTACACCTTC.

The V call is TRBV2, the J call TRBJ2-7, with a tentative D call TRBD1 (6 bases). CDR3 length equals 15 residues. V lost 6 bases, J lost 0 bases, and 15 bases lay in between. Germline values: CDR1 SNHLY, CDR2 FYNNEI. The CDR3 is CASSNSGTFSYEQYF. The CDR3, as DNA: TGTGCCAGCAGCAATTCCGGGACATTCTCCTACGAGCAGTACTTC.

This clonotype was picked up a small number of times. The V and J genes are TRBV24-1 and TRBJ2-7; D is perhaps TRBD2 (6 bases). Looked up from germline, CDR1 is KGHDR and CDR2 is SFDVKD. Trimming removed 3 bases at V and 7 bases at J, with 12 bases between. The CDR3 loop spans 13 amino acids. CDR3 nucleotide sequence: TGTGCCACCAGTGATGTAGCGGCCAGGGAGCAGTACTTC. Translating gives CATSDVAAREQYF.

The chain joins TRBV2 to TRBJ2-3, with TRBD2 matching over 7 bases. CDR1 and CDR2 (germline): SNHLY, FYNNEI. CDR3 size: 19 residues. V lost 6 bases to trimming and J lost 6 bases; unmatched junction nucleotides: 24. CDR3 residues: CASSKEEIDGLEFWDTQYF. The CDR3, as DNA: TGTGCCAGCAGCAAAGAGGAGATTGATGGACTAGAGTTCTGGGATACGCAGTATTTT.

Ten or more counts support this clonotype. CDR3 sequence (DNA): TGTGCCAGCAGACTGCGGGGCCAGTCCTACAATGAGCAGTTCTTC. Protein product: CASRLRGQSYNEQFF. The gene calls are TRBV13 and TRBJ2-1; tentatively, D is TRBD2 (6 bases). Trimming cost V 6 bases and J 1 base, with 13 bases left between them. The CDR3 runs 15 residues. Germline V gene lookup returns CDR1 PRHDT and CDR2 FYEKMQ (reference sequence).

This clonotype was counted between two and nine times. The V call is TRBV10-3, the J call TRBJ1-2, with 12 bases matching TRBD1. The CDR3 spans 19 residues. J gave up 6 bases and V 3 bases, and 17 bases lay outside the gene matches. Germline lookup yields CDR1 ENHRY and CDR2 SYGVKD. DNA for the CDR3: TGTGCCATCAGTGAACGTAAACCGGGACAGGGGGCGCTAAGGCATGGCTACACCTTC. It translates to CAISERKPGQGALRHGYTF.

This chain joins TRBV2 and TRBJ1-1; no definite D call. Deletions cut 4 bases from V and 11 bases from J, with 8 bases between. Germline V CDR1 and CDR2: SNHLY, FYNNEI. The CDR3 totals 10 residues. The CDR3 is CASSGVGAFF. CDR3 DNA: TGTGCCAGCAGTGGGGTGGGGGCTTTCTTT.

There are many counts of this clonotype. The rearrangement joins TRBV29-1 to TRBJ2-3; the match to TRBD1 covers 12 bases. CDR3 size: 17 residues. With 4 bases clipped from V and 6 bases from J, the junction kept 14 bases outside the gene matches. Germline V lookup: CDR1 SQVTM, CDR2 ANQGSEA. The CDR3 DNA is TGCAGCGTTGTAGACGTCCGGGACAGGGGGCTTTCGGATACGCAGTATTTT. It specifies CSVVDVRDRGLSDTQYF.

The V call is TRBV9, the J call TRBJ2-7; 11 bases map to TRBD1. The CDR3 runs 16 residues. Per the germline V gene, CDR1 is SGDLS and CDR2 is YYNGEE. The V gene end was trimmed by 4 bases and the J gene end by 7 bases; junction bases not matched to a gene: 13. The CDR3 coding sequence is TGTGCCAGCAGCAGGACAGGGGGCGTCAACACCGGGGAGCAGTACTTC. It is translated as CASSRTGGVNTGEQYF.

This clonotype was recorded at least ten times. The chain uses TRBV29-1 and TRBJ2-2; TRBD2 is a possible D gene (6 bases). The CDR3 spans 14 residues. CDR1 is SQVTM, CDR2 ANQGSEA, per germline. V lost 8 bases to trimming and J lost 1 base, with 14 bases between them. This CDR3 is CSRDSRMNTGELFF. CDR3 in DNA: TGCAGCAGGGACTCCCGGATGAACACCGGGGAGCTGTTTTTT.

This clonotype was counted at least ten times. The chain employs TRBV7-3 and TRBJ2-2; D may be TRBD1 (6 bases). The CDR3 has 19 residues. The V gene lost 2 bases and the J gene lost 1 base, with 20 bases spanning the gap. CDR1 and CDR2 from the germline V gene are SGHTA and FQGTGA. The CDR3 loop reads CASSLWNPTGTLNTGELFF. The CDR3 nucleotides read TGTGCCAGCAGCTTATGGAACCCGACCGGGACACTGAACACCGGGGAGCTGTTTTTT.

The genes are TRBV5-1 and TRBJ2-7; 8 positions match TRBD1. In germline, CDR1 is SGHRS, CDR2 YFSETQ. The V gene end was trimmed by 0 bases and the J gene end by 3 bases; junction bases not matched to a gene: 11. The CDR3 is 17 amino acids. DNA of the CDR3: TGCGCCAGCAGCTTGGCCAGGACAGGGTCTCGTGGCTACGAGCAGTACTTC. Translation: CASSLARTGSRGYEQYF.

This clonotype occurred once. The chain has TRBV5-6 and TRBJ2-7, with D possibly TRBD2 on 5 matching bases. V lost 4 bases, J lost 3 bases, and 14 bases lay in between. The CDR3 is made up of 14 amino acids. Germline lookup yields CDR1 SGHDT and CDR2 YYEEEE. The CDR3 protein is CASSIGGHGYEQYF. In nucleotides, the CDR3 is TGTGCCAGCAGCATTGGCGGGCACGGCTACGAGCAGTACTTC.

This CDR3 is CASSHLSGTSTDTQYF. CDR3 bases: TGCGCCAGCAGCCACCTTAGCGGAACTAGCACAGATACGCAGTATTTT. V gene TRBV10-1 combines with J gene TRBJ2-3; tentatively, D is TRBD2 (6 bases). Germline CDR1 is WNHNN and CDR2 is SYGVQD (reference sequence). The CDR3 is made up of 16 amino acids. V lost 6 bases and J lost 0, with 16 bases in between.

This clonotype was observed at least ten times. V and J are TRBV2 and TRBJ1-1; D not resolved. Germline V lookup: CDR1 SNHLY, CDR2 FYNNEI. Trimming took 2 bases from V and 0 from J, leaving 4 bases between them. The CDR3 consists of 13 residues. CDR3 in amino acids: CASSEHLNTEAFF. The CDR3 bases are TGTGCCAGCAGTGAACACCTGAACACTGAAGCTTTCTTT.